These 13 T cell receptor beta chains were all obtained from the same sample, sequenced in a study of T cells after yellow fever vaccination. TCRdb ran MiXCR on the 5' RACE reads and lists one entry per CDR3 protein. The sample shows nearly 300,000 distinct CDR3 sequences, 8.5% to 10% of them seen only once. This specimen consisted of CD4+ T cells sorted from PBMCs, obtained 5 days after the yellow fever booster vaccination. The source is a man between 18 and 35 years old who received the YFV17D yellow fever vaccine.

This clonotype has only a few counts. The chain links TRBV2 to TRBJ2-3; maybe TRBD1 (6 bases). With 5 bases removed from V and 7 bases from J, the gap between germline ends came to 10 bases. The CDR3 has 12 residues. Germline values: CDR1 SNHLY, CDR2 FYNNEI. The CDR3 here is CASSWTVNTQYF. In DNA form, the CDR3 reads TGTGCCAGCAGTTGGACAGTGAATACGCAGTATTTT.

In this sample, this clonotype turned up a few times. This chain joins TRBV12-3 or TRBV12-4 and TRBJ1-1; unclear D gene. V gave up 6 bases and J gave up 4 bases, with 12 bases separating them. The CDR3 length is 13 residues. In nucleotides, the CDR3 is TGTGCCAGCAGCGAGATCCTGGGCACTGAAGCTTTCTTT. Translation gives CASSEILGTEAFF.

The rearrangement links TRBV5-1 to TRBJ2-7; possible D gene TRBD1, 5 bases. Trimming took 7 bases from V and 0 from J, leaving 8 bases between them. The CDR3 is 12 residues long. Per the germline V gene, CDR1 is SGHRS and CDR2 is YFSETQ. The CDR3 DNA is TGCGCCAGCGGTGACAGCTCCTACGAGCAGTACTTC. Translating it yields CASGDSSYEQYF.

This clonotype came up a few times. The genes are TRBV5-5 and TRBJ2-6, with 9 nucleotides matching TRBD1. The germline V gene encodes CDR1 SGHKS and CDR2 YYEKEE (reference sequence). This CDR3 region has 22 residues. J was trimmed by 0 bases and V by 0 bases; bases with no gene match: 16. CDR3 loop: CASSLAPGQGENYISGANVLTF. The CDR3 DNA is TGTGCCAGCAGCTTGGCCCCGGGACAGGGCGAAAACTACATCTCTGGGGCCAACGTCCTGACTTTC.

In DNA form, the CDR3 reads TGTGCCAGCAGCCAACCCGGGACAGGGGGCGCGTCTGCCACCGGGGAGCTGTTTTTT. The encoded protein is CASSQPGTGGASATGELFF. The chain carries TRBV4-2 and TRBJ2-2; TRBD1 matches at 12 bases. CDR1 and CDR2 (germline): LGHNA, YNFKEQ. The CDR3 loop spans 19 amino acids. Trimming removed 2 bases from V and 4 bases from J; junction bases left unmatched: 11.

This rearrangement joins TRBV6-2 or TRBV6-3 to TRBJ2-5; no firm D call. The CDR3 is 12 residues long. Trimming shortened V by 2 bases and J by 3 bases, and 4 bases separated the two germline ends. Germline CDR1 MNHEY, CDR2 SVGEGT. The CDR3 region is CASSYREETQYF. CDR3 bases: TGTGCCAGCAGTTACAGGGAAGAGACCCAGTACTTC.

The rearrangement uses TRBV7-9 and TRBJ1-1, with 9 bases matching TRBD1. The CDR3 extends over 18 amino acids. The junction had 16 bases not matched to a gene; V was cut back by 6 bases and J by 2 bases. Germline V gives CDR1 SEHNR, CDR2 FQNEAQ (reference sequence). The CDR3 loop reads CASRSIHRGLLQNTEAFF. CDR3 DNA: TGTGCCAGCAGATCAATCCACAGGGGGCTACTACAAAACACTGAAGCTTTCTTT.

This clonotype has a handful of counts. The chain recombines TRBV19 with TRBJ1-6; 12 nucleotides align to TRBD1. Germline CDR1 LNHDA, CDR2 SQIVND (reference sequence). This CDR3 has 16 residues. The J segment lost 7 bases and the V segment lost 5 bases, leaving 6 bases of the junction unmatched. CDR3 residues: CASSPGTGGANSPLHF. The CDR3 DNA reads as TGTGCCAGTAGTCCCGGGACAGGGGGCGCAAATTCACCCCTCCACTTT.

The chain combines TRBV11-2 with TRBJ2-5, with D possibly TRBD2 on 5 matching bases. V lost 4 bases and J lost 4, with 22 bases in between. The CDR3 has 17 residues. CDR1 SGHAT and CDR2 FQNNGV come from the germline V gene. CDR3 bases: TGTGCCAGCAGCTCCCCTAGCTGGTGGAGAATGTTAGAGACCCAGTACTTC. The encoded protein is CASSSPSWWRMLETQYF.

The V and J genes are TRBV5-6 and TRBJ1-1; 7 bases match TRBD1. The length of the CDR3 is 14 residues. Trimming cost V 4 bases and J 6 bases; bases outside gene matches: 9. Germline loops: CDR1 SGHDT, CDR2 YYEEEE. The CDR3 protein is CASSTYRGTAEAFF. DNA of the CDR3: TGTGCCAGCAGCACCTACAGGGGCACGGCTGAAGCTTTCTTT.

The rearrangement uses TRBV7-8 and TRBJ1-5; unclear D gene. CDR1 is SGHVS and CDR2 is FQNEAQ in the germline V gene. The CDR3 extends over 12 amino acids. Trimming removed 5 bases at V and 9 bases at J, with 11 bases between. The CDR3 reads CASSRPPGPQHF. In DNA form, the CDR3 reads TGTGCCAGCAGCCGCCCGCCGGGGCCCCAGCATTTT.

This clonotype was counted only a few times. V usage is TRBV19 and J usage is TRBJ2-3, with TRBD1 matching over 8 bases. The length of the CDR3 is 17 residues. Germline V lookup: CDR1 LNHDA, CDR2 SQIVND (reference sequence). J was trimmed by 2 bases and V by 3 bases; bases with no gene match: 10. In DNA form, the CDR3 reads TGTGCCAGTAGTATCACCCACAGGGGGAGGCCCACAGATACGCAGTATTTT. Its protein is CASSITHRGRPTDTQYF.

This clonotype was observed a handful of times. This chain connects TRBV5-5 to TRBJ2-6; D not certain. The ends were cut back, 4 bases at V and 0 bases at J, with 8 bases in the middle. The germline CDR1 and CDR2 sequences are SGHKS and YYEKEE (reference sequence). This CDR3 region has 15 residues. DNA of the CDR3: TGTGCCAGCAGCGCTGAGACCTCTGGGGCCAACGTCCTGACTTTC. It codes for CASSAETSGANVLTF.